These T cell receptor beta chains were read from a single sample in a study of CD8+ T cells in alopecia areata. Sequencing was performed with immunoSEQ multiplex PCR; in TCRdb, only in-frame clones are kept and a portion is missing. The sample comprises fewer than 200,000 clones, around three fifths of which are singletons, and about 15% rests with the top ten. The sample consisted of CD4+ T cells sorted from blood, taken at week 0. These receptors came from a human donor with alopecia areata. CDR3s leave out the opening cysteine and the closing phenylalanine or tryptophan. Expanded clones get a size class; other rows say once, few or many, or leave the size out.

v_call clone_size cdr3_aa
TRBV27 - ASSPGGVTSYEQY
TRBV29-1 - SVERGFTDTQY
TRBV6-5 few ASSHRWEYGYT
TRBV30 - AWRERGVNIQY
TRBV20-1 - SASSMA
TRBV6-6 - ASSHRDEQY
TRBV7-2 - ASSSGTSGVANTGELF
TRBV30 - ASSDREFTNEKLF
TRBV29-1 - SALLSNTEAF
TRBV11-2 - ASSSGGGGAGTGELF
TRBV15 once ATKPDMFNYGYT
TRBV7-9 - ASSLNREETQY
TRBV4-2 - ASSRSRDRGFNQPQH
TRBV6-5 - ASSPVSTDTQY
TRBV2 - ASSVGAQLTEAF
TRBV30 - AWSNTGVTEQY
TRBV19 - ASSSGGRGTAPKSYEQY
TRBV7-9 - ASDRVYETQY
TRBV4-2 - ASSQGVVPNTEAF
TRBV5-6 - ASSLGGTDTQY
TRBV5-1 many ASSLDGRGKNIQY
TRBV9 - ASSEFGDRTDTQY
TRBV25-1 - ASSDSGTAILSF
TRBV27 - ASSSLWDREYNEQF
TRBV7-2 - ASSRSDPPYEQY
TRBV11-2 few ASSPLPNSGANVLT
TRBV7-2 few ASSLDRGYYGYT
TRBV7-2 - ASSWTSGGADTQY
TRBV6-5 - ASSYARLGYT
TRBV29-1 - SVQNFPGQGSNQPQH
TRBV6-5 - ASMVGRAAYEQY
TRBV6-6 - ASSYTEERTNQPQH
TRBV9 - ASSASTGKEAYEQY
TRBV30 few AWSPDRLHYGYT
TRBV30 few AWDHYGYT
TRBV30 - AWIPPGNTIY
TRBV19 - ASSIDARLDTQY
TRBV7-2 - ASRQPGQGSGYT
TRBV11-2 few ASGRSQGGGTGELF
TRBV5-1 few ASSPRTMYEQY